This TCR beta chain derives from a study of T cell responses to AZD1222 COVID-19 vaccine. Looking at the study overall: Both about-4-week and about-12-week second-dose recipients were combined. Study-wide results and limits: Among the donors, most were white British and more were female, and clonal diversity was possibly underestimated. Samples come after the peak T cell response, not at day 14.

There are 14 residues in the CDR3. CDR1 is SNHLY, CDR2 FYNNEI, per germline. Trimming shortened V by 9 bases and J by 3 bases, and 18 bases separated the two germline ends. A remark on this clone: Its antigen is still unknown.

Clones were sequenced by immunoSEQ multiplex PCR, and TCRdb holds only the in-frame ones, with some missing. Of over 90,000 clones in the sample, 90% to 95% were seen once. Sequenced material: peripheral blood, taken on day 0 of AZD1222 vaccination. This receptor was identified in an adult in good health. The rearrangement joins TRBV2 to TRBJ2-7; D not certain. The CDR3 bases are TGTGCCAGGGAGAGAGAGGTTTGGGGCTACGAGCAGTACTTC. It translates to CAREREVWGYEQYF.